A single sample is the source of the 18 T cell receptor beta chains below, sequenced in a study of cytomegalovirus exposure and HLA in healthy donors. The PCR was carried out with 60 Vbeta primers and 13 Jbeta primers. The assay was immunoSEQ multiplex PCR, and TCRdb's table has in-frame clones only and misses some. Seen here are fewer than 90,000 clones, around 79% observed once, and the top ten hold around 6%. Sequenced: PBMCs. The receptors shown here come from a female donor in good health and CMV-seronegative.

The sample holds a few counts of this clone. The chain carries TRBV6-6 and TRBJ1-1; tentatively, D is TRBD1 (5 bases). CDR1 is MNHNY, CDR2 SVGAGI, per germline (reference sequence). The length of the CDR3 is 15 residues. V was shortened by 5 bases and J by 3 bases, with 16 bases between the two germline ends. The CDR3 reads CASSTSTVGYTEAFF. CDR3 sequence (DNA): TGTGCCAGCAGTACCTCGACAGTTGGTTACACTGAAGCTTTCTTT.

The rearrangement uses TRBV7-9 and TRBJ2-7, with D tentatively TRBD1 (5 bases). CDR1 and CDR2 from the germline V gene are SEHNR and FQNEAQ (reference sequence). The CDR3 totals 17 residues. Trimming removed 5 bases from V and 2 bases from J, with 22 bases in between. For the CDR3, the DNA is TGTGCCAGCAGCCCAGCGTTGTTAGGACATCCAACCTACGAGCAGTACTTC. Its protein is CASSPALLGHPTYEQYF.

The chain couples TRBV5-1 to TRBJ2-1; 7 nucleotides line up with TRBD1. V shed 4 bases and J 2 bases; nucleotides not matched to a gene: 15. Germline CDR1 reads SGHRS; CDR2 reads YFSETQ. This CDR3 region has 18 residues. Here the CDR3 reads CASSGGWDSVGAYNEQFF. Written as DNA, the CDR3 is TGCGCCAGCAGCGGCGGGTGGGACAGTGTGGGGGCCTACAATGAGCAGTTCTTC.

J is TRBJ2-4 and V is TRBV25-1; TRBD2 agrees at 10 bases. V lost 3 bases to trimming and J lost 9 bases; unmatched junction nucleotides: 17. Germline loops: CDR1 MGHDK, CDR2 SYGVNS. This CDR3 has 18 residues. The CDR3 loop reads CASSDWGRAGGPDGIQYF. The DNA for the CDR3 is TGTGCCAGCAGTGATTGGGGGAGAGCGGGAGGGCCTGATGGCATTCAGTACTTC.

J is TRBJ2-5 and V is TRBV19; 9 nucleotides match TRBD2. From germline, CDR1 is LNHDA and CDR2 SQIVND (reference sequence). The CDR3 contains 15 residues. J lost 2 bases, V lost 7 bases, and 8 bases had no gene match. CDR3 in amino acids: CASNKAGGPQETQYF. The CDR3 region has the DNA TGTGCCAGTAACAAAGCGGGAGGACCTCAAGAGACCCAGTACTTC.

J is TRBJ1-5 and V is TRBV6-5; D possibly corresponds to TRBD1 (5 bases). Germline assignment: CDR1 MNHEY and CDR2 SVGAGI. This CDR3 spans 15 amino acids. V dropped 4 bases and J dropped 6 bases, with 16 bases sitting between them. The CDR3: CASSLVVGDSQPQHF. CDR3 nucleotides: TGTGCCAGCAGTTTAGTGGTAGGGGACTCTCAGCCCCAGCATTTT.

The chain links TRBV5-6 to TRBJ2-7, with 12 bases lining up with TRBD2. Unmatched junction bases numbered 4, after V lost 0 bases and J lost 6 bases. This CDR3 is built from 15 residues. Germline V gives CDR1 SGHDT, CDR2 YYEEEE. The CDR3 DNA follows: TGTGCCAGCAGCTTGGATGTACTAGCGGGAGGCGAGCAGTACTTC. Protein product: CASSLDVLAGGEQYF. The full variable domain, rest sourced from reference TRBV5-6 and TRBJ2-7, is DAGVTQSPTHLIKTRGQQVTLRCSPKSGHDTVSWYQQALGQGPQFIFQYYEEEERQRGNFPDRFSGHQFPNYSSELNVNALLLGDSALYLCASSLDVLAGGEQYFGPGTRLTVT.

The genes are TRBV5-1 and TRBJ2-7; 12 nucleotides align to TRBD2. The CDR3 length is 14 residues. Germline trimming cut 4 bases from V and 4 bases from J; bases unmatched to any gene: 3. The V gene's germline CDR1 is SGHRS and CDR2 YFSETQ. CDR3 in amino acids: CASSAGTSGYEQYF. DNA of the CDR3: TGCGCCAGCAGCGCCGGGACTAGCGGGTACGAGCAGTACTTC.

The chain carries TRBV25-1 and TRBJ2-3; 10 nucleotides match TRBD2. Germline-derived CDR1 and CDR2 are MGHDK and SYGVNS. CDR3 length: 16 residues. Trimming removed 8 bases from V and 1 base from J; junction bases left unmatched: 9. The chain's CDR3 is CASSQPSGGRTDTQYF. The CDR3 DNA sequence: TGTGCCAGCTCCCAGCCTAGCGGGGGACGCACAGATACGCAGTATTTT.

V gene TRBV5-5 combines with J gene TRBJ1-2; D perhaps matches TRBD1 (6 bases). Trimming left V 1 base short and J 3 bases short, with 13 bases between. CDR3 length: 15 residues. In germline, CDR1 is SGHKS, CDR2 YYEKEE (reference sequence). CDR3 DNA sequence: TGTGCCAGCAGCTTGACACAGGGCTCTCACTATGGCTACACCTTC. It is translated as CASSLTQGSHYGYTF.

The sample holds one count of this clone. The gene calls are TRBV14 and TRBJ2-5, with 8 nucleotides matching TRBD1. CDR1 is SGHDN, CDR2 FVKESK, per germline. The CDR3 is made up of 12 amino acids. The trim removed 5 bases at V and 8 bases at J, leaving 4 bases unmatched. The chain's CDR3 is CASSDRGATQYF. For the CDR3, the DNA is TGTGCCAGCAGCGACAGGGGTGCAACCCAGTACTTC.

Only a few counts were recorded for this clone. J is TRBJ2-2 and V is TRBV5-6; D is unclear. Trimming stripped 1 base from V and 9 bases from J, with 10 bases between. In germline, CDR1 is SGHDT, CDR2 YYEEEE. The CDR3 length is 13 residues. CDR3 sequence reads: CASSLYGERELFF. The DNA of the CDR3 is TGTGCCAGCAGCTTGTACGGTGAGCGGGAGCTGTTTTTT.

CDR3 loop: CASSPTPGNGPLHF. DNA of the CDR3: TGTGCCAGCAGCCCAACCCCGGGGAATGGACCCCTCCACTTT. This chain links TRBV7-9 with TRBJ1-6; D is undetermined. The CDR3 extends over 14 amino acids. CDR1 is SEHNR, CDR2 FQNEAQ, per germline (reference sequence). V lost 5 bases and J 12 bases, leaving 17 bases between the germline ends.

The rearrangement uses TRBV7-9 and TRBJ1-1; D is possibly TRBD1 (5 bases). The CDR3 spans 13 residues. Trimming stripped 2 bases from V and 4 bases from J, with 8 bases between. Germline loops: CDR1 SEHNR, CDR2 FQNEAQ (reference sequence). The CDR3: CASSLMGGTEAFF. The CDR3 nucleotides are TGTGCCAGCAGCTTAATGGGGGGCACTGAAGCTTTCTTT.

The CDR3 DNA reads TGCGCCAGCAGCGCGCGGACAGGGATTTTTAATGGCTACACCTTC. Its protein is CASSARTGIFNGYTF. The rearrangement links TRBV5-1 to TRBJ1-2, with 8 bases matching TRBD1. The V and J ends lost 4 bases and 6 bases, in that order; junction bases with no gene match: 11. The CDR3 is 15 amino acids. Germline loops: CDR1 SGHRS, CDR2 YFSETQ.

V is TRBV6-5 and J is TRBJ1-2, with a possible D match to TRBD1 (6 bases). This CDR3 contains 14 residues. The V end was cut by 6 bases, the J end by 4 bases, with 15 bases between. Germline V gene sequence: CDR1 MNHEY, CDR2 SVGAGI. Here the CDR3 DNA reads TGTGCCAGCAGCACCCCGCGGGGGCCCTATGGCTACACCTTC. This gives the protein CASSTPRGPYGYTF.

The rearrangement joins TRBV14 to TRBJ2-2, with D possibly matching TRBD2 (5 bases). The CDR3 totals 19 residues. Per germline, CDR1 SGHDN and CDR2 FVKESK. V gave up 2 bases and J gave up 1 base, with 20 bases separating them. The DNA of the CDR3 is TGTGCCAGCAGCCAATTTTTTGGGGATTGGAGGCAGAACACCGGGGAGCTGTTTTTT. This encodes CASSQFFGDWRQNTGELFF.

The V and J genes are TRBV9 and TRBJ2-3; tentative D call: TRBD2 (5 bases). Germline CDR1 is SGDLS and CDR2 is YYNGEE. V was cut by 0 bases and J by 0 bases, with 5 bases left in between. This CDR3 comprises 14 residues. In DNA form, the CDR3 reads TGTGCCAGCAGCGTAGGGACTAGCACAGATACGCAGTATTTT. This encodes CASSVGTSTDTQYF.